These 8 T cell receptor beta chains were sequenced from one sample in a study of blood T cell repertoires in COVID-19. Measured with immunoSEQ multiplex PCR; TCRdb has only the in-frame clones, and not every one. The sample shows around 150,000 clones, around 92% of them seen only once. The sample comprised peripheral blood. The receptors derive from a man in his thirties or forties with COVID-19, enrolled during active disease.

V usage is TRBV3-1 (or the pseudogene TRBV3-2) and J usage is TRBJ1-2; D is uncertain. Trimming took 1 base from V and 0 from J, leaving 9 bases between them. Germline-derived CDR1 and CDR2 are LGHDT and YNNKEL (reference sequence). The CDR3 contains 15 residues. CDR3 loop: CASSQGPGTNYGYTF. For the CDR3, the DNA is TGTGCCAGCAGCCAAGGCCCAGGAACTAACTATGGCTACACCTTC.

This sequence joins TRBV28 and TRBJ1-2; weak D call: TRBD1 (6 bases). The V gene's germline CDR1 is MDHEN and CDR2 SYDVKM. Trimming removed 6 bases from V and 6 bases from J, with 23 bases in between. The CDR3 is 16 amino acids. The CDR3 DNA reads TGTGCCAGCAGACCACCGGGACGGGTGCAGGGGAATGGCTACACCTTC. Its protein is CASRPPGRVQGNGYTF.

This chain joins TRBV27 and TRBJ2-7; D is possibly TRBD2 (6 bases). The CDR3 totals 13 residues. Germline CDR1 and CDR2: MNHEY and SMNVEV (reference sequence). Trimming removed 8 bases from V and 0 bases from J, with 11 bases in between. CDR3 in amino acids: CASGRGSSYEQYF. Here the CDR3 DNA reads TGTGCCAGCGGTCGGGGGAGCTCCTACGAGCAGTACTTC.

V and J are TRBV10-1 and TRBJ2-7; D gene uncertain. Deletions cut 8 bases from V and 3 bases from J, with 5 bases between. CDR3 size: 10 residues. Germline-derived CDR1 and CDR2 are WNHNN and SYGVQD (reference sequence). The CDR3: CASHFYEQYF. As DNA, the CDR3 is TGCGCCAGCCACTTCTACGAGCAGTACTTC.

The chain couples TRBV14 to TRBJ2-5, with D unresolved. The CDR3 runs 13 residues. In germline, CDR1 is SGHDN, CDR2 FVKESK. CDR3 sequence (DNA): TGTGCTACGAGCCAGCGTAGCCAAGAGACCCAGTACTTC. Translated, it gives CATSQRSQETQYF.

This chain uses TRBV12-3 or TRBV12-4 with TRBJ2-5; possible D gene TRBD2, 6 bases. V lost 2 bases and J lost 7, with 11 bases in between. This CDR3 has 13 residues. Here the CDR3 DNA reads TGTGCCAGCAGTTTAACGGGGGTGGGGACCCAGTACTTC. Residues: CASSLTGVGTQYF.

This rearrangement joins TRBV5-4 to TRBJ2-7, with TRBD1 identical over 7 bases. The CDR3 is 16 residues long. The J segment lost 0 bases and the V segment lost 3 bases, leaving 9 bases of the junction unmatched. Looked up from germline, CDR1 is SGHNT and CDR2 is YYREEE (reference sequence). The DNA for the CDR3 is TGTGCCAGCAGCTCCAGACAGGGCCGCTACTCCTACGAGCAGTACTTC. Amino acids: CASSSRQGRYSYEQYF.

V gene TRBV6-1 combines with J gene TRBJ1-5; tentative D call: TRBD1 (6 bases). V was shortened by 4 bases and J by 0 bases, with 13 bases between the two germline ends. Germline-derived CDR1 and CDR2 are MNHNS and SASEGT. This CDR3 contains 16 residues. The CDR3 DNA is TGTGCCAGCAGTGGGGGACACCTATATAGCAATCAGCCCCAGCATTTT. It translates to CASSGGHLYSNQPQHF.